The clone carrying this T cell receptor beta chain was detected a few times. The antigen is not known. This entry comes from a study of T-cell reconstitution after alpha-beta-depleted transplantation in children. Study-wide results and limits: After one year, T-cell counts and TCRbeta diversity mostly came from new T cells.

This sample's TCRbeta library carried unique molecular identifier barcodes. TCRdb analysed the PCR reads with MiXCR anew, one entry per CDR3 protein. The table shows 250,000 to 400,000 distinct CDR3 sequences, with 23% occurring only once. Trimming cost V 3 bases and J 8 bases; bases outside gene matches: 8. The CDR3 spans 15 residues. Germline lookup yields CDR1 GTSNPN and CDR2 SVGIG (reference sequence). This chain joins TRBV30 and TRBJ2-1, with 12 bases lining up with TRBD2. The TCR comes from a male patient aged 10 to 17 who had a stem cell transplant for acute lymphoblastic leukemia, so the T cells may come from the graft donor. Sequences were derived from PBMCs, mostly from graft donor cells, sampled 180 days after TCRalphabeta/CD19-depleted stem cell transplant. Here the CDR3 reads CAWRVWTSGNYEQFF. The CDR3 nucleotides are TGTGCCTGGAGGGTTTGGACTAGCGGGAATTATGAGCAGTTCTTC.